The 20 T cell receptor beta chains given below trace back to one sample, sequenced in a study of blood T cells in healthy people across ages (dated by TCRdb to between 2014 and 2016). The method behind the library was 5' RACE. Instrument on record: Illumina HiSeq 2500. A second PCR of about 6 to 11 cycles was run with a J-beta primer mix and a sample-barcoded 5' primer. TCRdb itself trimmed the public reads at Q25 with fastp, ran MiXCR and retained productive beta chains. For every CDR3 protein sequence, its rows merge into one entry that carries the most common genes and DNA. In all, the sample holds approximately 490,000 distinct CDR3 sequences, and 24% of those were seen once. 8.7% of the sample lies in the top ten. This sample also appeared in a second study, on T cells of mothers and their children.

Material for sequencing was blood. These receptors were obtained from a boy younger than 18 in good health.

This clonotype was detected only a few times. This could be a read error, since a much larger clone is one nucleotide away. V gene TRBV7-6 combines with J gene TRBJ2-5; the D call may be TRBD1 or TRBD2 (5 bases each). The germline V and J ends were trimmed by 5 bases and 2 bases, with 9 bases remaining between them. The CDR3 contains 13 residues. Germline V gene sequence: CDR1 SGHVS, CDR2 FNYEAQ. The CDR3 bases are TGTGCCAGCAGCCGGGACCAGCAAGAGACCCAGTACTTC. Protein product: CASSRDQQETQYF.

This clonotype showed up just a few times. The gene calls are TRBV12-3 or TRBV12-4 and TRBJ2-7, with D perhaps TRBD1 (6 bases). The V gene lost 3 bases and the J gene lost 0 bases, with 9 bases spanning the gap. This CDR3 region has 14 residues. CDR3 nucleotide sequence: TGTGCCAGCAGTTTGGGGGACAACTCCTACGAGCAGTACTTC. Translated: CASSLGDNSYEQYF.

This rearrangement joins TRBV6-4 to TRBJ2-3; D is perhaps TRBD2 (7 bases). V was cut by 2 bases and J by 6 bases, with 15 bases left in between. The CDR3 is 15 amino acids. Germline V gene lookup returns CDR1 MRHNA and CDR2 SNTAGT. Here the CDR3 reads CASSDGGGATDTQYF. CDR3 bases: TGTGCCAGCAGTGACGGAGGGGGGGCCACCGATACGCAGTATTTT.

This clonotype was counted a few times. This chain connects TRBV5-5 to TRBJ2-7; maybe TRBD1 (6 bases). This CDR3 is built from 15 residues. V shed 0 bases and J shed 2 bases, with 12 bases lying between them. Germline values: CDR1 SGHKS, CDR2 YYEKEE (reference sequence). The CDR3 loop is CASSLDLGAPYEQYF. DNA for the CDR3: TGTGCCAGCAGCTTGGATTTGGGGGCGCCCTACGAGCAGTACTTC.

This clonotype was seen a few times. This chain connects TRBV28 to TRBJ2-1, with 7 bases matching TRBD2. J was trimmed by 6 bases and V by 6 bases; bases with no gene match: 14. Per germline, CDR1 MDHEN and CDR2 SYDVKM. This CDR3 is 16 amino acids long. CDR3 residues: CASSPFYLGRSNEQFF. The CDR3 bases are TGTGCCAGCAGCCCTTTTTATCTCGGGAGGAGCAATGAGCAGTTCTTC.

The rearrangement uses TRBV28 and TRBJ2-5, with D possibly being TRBD1 or TRBD2 (7 bases each). Trimming removed 5 bases at V and 3 bases at J, with 16 bases between. The length of the CDR3 is 15 residues. Germline V gives CDR1 MDHEN, CDR2 SYDVKM. CDR3 sequence: CASSPTTGREETQYF. DNA of the CDR3: TGTGCCAGCAGTCCAACGACAGGGAGGGAAGAGACCCAGTACTTC.

The V call is TRBV2, the J call TRBJ1-1; 8 bases line up with TRBD1. V lost 3 bases to trimming and J lost 3 bases; unmatched junction nucleotides: 6. The CDR3 contains 15 residues. Germline values: CDR1 SNHLY, CDR2 FYNNEI. The CDR3 reads CASSDRGRRDTEAFF. The CDR3 nucleotides read TGTGCCAGCAGTGACAGGGGGCGTAGAGACACTGAAGCTTTCTTT.

The rearrangement uses TRBV12-3 or TRBV12-4 and TRBJ2-2; no reliable D call. This CDR3 has 13 amino acids. V was clipped by 4 bases and J by 8 bases, with 11 bases between them. CDR3 sequence (DNA): TGTGCCAGCAGTTCGCGGACGTCAGGGGAGCTGTTTTTT. It is translated as CASSSRTSGELFF.

CDR3 sequence reads: CSADGGGRVDTQYF. CDR3 coding DNA: TGCAGTGCAGACGGGGGAGGGCGTGTAGATACGCAGTATTTT. The chain uses TRBV20-1 and TRBJ2-3; 7 positions match TRBD2. Germline trimming cut 6 bases from V and 5 bases from J; bases unmatched to any gene: 11. CDR1 is DFQATT, CDR2 SNEGSKA, per germline (reference sequence). There are 14 residues in the CDR3.

The rearrangement joins TRBV19 to TRBJ2-7, with D perhaps being TRBD1 or TRBD2 (5 bases each). CDR1 LNHDA and CDR2 SQIVND come from the germline V gene (reference sequence). The V end was cut by 2 bases, the J end by 7 bases, with 12 bases between. The length of the CDR3 is 13 residues. CDR3 nucleotides: TGTGCCAGTAGTATACCCACGGGGCGGGAGCAGTACTTC. Residues: CASSIPTGREQYF.

J is TRBJ2-3 and V is TRBV30; no definite D call. Looked up from germline, CDR1 is GTSNPN and CDR2 is SVGIG (reference sequence). Trimming stripped 1 base from V and 3 bases from J, with 8 bases between. CDR3 size: 13 residues. For the CDR3, the DNA is TGTGCCTGGAGTGGCGACCGGACAGATACGCAGTATTTT. It codes for CAWSGDRTDTQYF.

V is TRBV6-5 and J is TRBJ2-1, with 14 bases matching TRBD2. The J call may be faulty, since TRBJ2-7 better matches the DNA end. The CDR3 extends over 16 amino acids. Germline values: CDR1 MNHEY, CDR2 SVGAGI. The CDR3 DNA follows: TGTGCCAGCAGTTACTCGGGGACTAGCGGGAGCTACGAGCAGTACTTC. It translates to CASSYSGTSGSYEQYF.

This clonotype was found many times. The V gene is TRBV24-1, the J gene TRBJ2-1, with 9 nucleotides matching TRBD2. The CDR3 is 16 amino acids. Germline CDR1 reads KGHDR; CDR2 reads SFDVKD. V was clipped by 4 bases and J by 6 bases; unmatched bases: 9. CDR3 in amino acids: CATSEAGLARSNEQFF. The CDR3 DNA reads TGTGCCACCAGTGAGGCGGGACTAGCTCGTTCCAATGAGCAGTTCTTC.

The chain has TRBV29-1 and TRBJ1-2; D is ambiguous. Trimming shortened V by 6 bases and J by 4 bases, and 12 bases separated the two germline ends. Per germline, CDR1 SQVTM and CDR2 ANQGSEA. The CDR3 length is 12 residues. CDR3 amino acids: CSVAGVGYGYTF. CDR3 nucleotide sequence: TGCAGCGTGGCGGGAGTCGGCTATGGCTACACCTTC. Supplemented by reference TRBV29-1 and TRBJ1-2, the full variable domain reads SAVISQKPSRDICQRGTSLTIQCQVDSQVTMMFWYRQQPGQSLTLIATANQGSEATYESGFVIDKFPISRPNLTFSTLTVSNMSPEDSSIYLCSVAGVGYGYTFGSGTRLTVV.

The table lists this clonotype with many counts. This chain links TRBV4-3 with TRBJ2-6; weak D call: TRBD1 (5 bases). The CDR3 has 15 amino acids. In germline, CDR1 is LGHNA, CDR2 YSLEER. V was shortened by 4 bases and J by 0 bases, with 7 bases between the two germline ends. CDR3 protein: CASSRDSSGANVLTF. CDR3 in DNA: TGCGCCAGCAGCCGAGACAGCTCTGGGGCCAACGTCCTGACTTTC.

The chain combines TRBV28 with TRBJ2-7, with TRBD1 matching 10 bases. Gene TRBJ2-5 matches the end of the DNA better, so the J call may be wrong. This CDR3 region has 13 residues. Germline CDR1 reads MDHEN; CDR2 reads SYDVKM. CDR3 protein: CASRDRGLGTQYF. CDR3 nucleotide sequence: TGTGCCAGCCGGGACAGGGGTCTTGGGACCCAGTACTTC.

This clonotype was seen only a few times. The chain employs TRBV9 and TRBJ2-7, with D unclear. Germline loops: CDR1 SGDLS, CDR2 YYNGEE. V was pared by 0 bases and J by 3 bases, with 10 bases between. This CDR3 region has 14 residues. The CDR3 region is CASSVADGDYEQYF. The CDR3 region has the DNA TGTGCCAGCAGCGTAGCTGACGGCGACTACGAGCAGTACTTC.

The sample holds a few counts of this clonotype. The chain carries TRBV29-1 and TRBJ1-4; D gene ambiguous. The CDR3 sequence is 13 residues long. V shed 1 base and J shed 0 bases, with 3 bases lying between them. In germline, CDR1 is SQVTM, CDR2 ANQGSEA. In DNA form, the CDR3 reads TGCAGCGTTGAAGGTGCAACTAATGAAAAACTGTTTTTT. As protein: CSVEGATNEKLFF. Full variable domain (outside the CDR3, taken from reference TRBV29-1 and TRBJ1-4): SAVISQKPSRDICQRGTSLTIQCQVDSQVTMMFWYRQQPGQSLTLIATANQGSEATYESGFVIDKFPISRPNLTFSTLTVSNMSPEDSSIYLCSVEGATNEKLFFGSGTQLSVL.

This clonotype was seen many times. The chain carries TRBV27 and TRBJ1-6; D ambiguous. Germline values: CDR1 MNHEY, CDR2 SMNVEV (reference sequence). V lost 3 bases and J 8 bases, leaving 11 bases between the germline ends. The CDR3 runs to 14 residues. CDR3: CASSFRGSHSPLHF. Written as DNA, the CDR3 is TGTGCCAGCAGTTTCCGAGGGTCCCATTCACCCCTCCACTTT.

This clonotype was detected only once. J is TRBJ2-5 and V is TRBV7-2, with TRBD2 matching 12 bases. CDR1 and CDR2 (germline): SGHTA, FQGNSA. Trimming cost V 2 bases and J 2 bases; bases outside gene matches: 9. This CDR3 comprises 18 residues. The CDR3 protein is CASSLKRTSGKDQETQYF. The DNA for the CDR3 is TGTGCCAGCAGCTTAAAGAGGACTAGCGGGAAGGATCAAGAGACCCAGTACTTC.